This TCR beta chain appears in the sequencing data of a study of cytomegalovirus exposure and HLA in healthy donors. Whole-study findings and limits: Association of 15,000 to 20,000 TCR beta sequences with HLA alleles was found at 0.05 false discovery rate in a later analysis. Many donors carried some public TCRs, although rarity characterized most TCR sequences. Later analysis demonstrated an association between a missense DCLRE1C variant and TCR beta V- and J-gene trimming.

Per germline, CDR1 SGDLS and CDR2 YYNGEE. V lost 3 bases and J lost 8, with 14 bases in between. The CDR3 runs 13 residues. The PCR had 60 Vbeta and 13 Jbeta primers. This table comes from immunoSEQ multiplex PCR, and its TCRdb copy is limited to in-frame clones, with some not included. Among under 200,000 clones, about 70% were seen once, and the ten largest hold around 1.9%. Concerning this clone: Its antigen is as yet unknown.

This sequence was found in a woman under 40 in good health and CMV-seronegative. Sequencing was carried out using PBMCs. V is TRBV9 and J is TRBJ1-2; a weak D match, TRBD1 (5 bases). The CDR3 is CASSEAGLRGYTF. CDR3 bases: TGTGCCAGCAGCGAGGCAGGGCTACGGGGCTACACCTTC.